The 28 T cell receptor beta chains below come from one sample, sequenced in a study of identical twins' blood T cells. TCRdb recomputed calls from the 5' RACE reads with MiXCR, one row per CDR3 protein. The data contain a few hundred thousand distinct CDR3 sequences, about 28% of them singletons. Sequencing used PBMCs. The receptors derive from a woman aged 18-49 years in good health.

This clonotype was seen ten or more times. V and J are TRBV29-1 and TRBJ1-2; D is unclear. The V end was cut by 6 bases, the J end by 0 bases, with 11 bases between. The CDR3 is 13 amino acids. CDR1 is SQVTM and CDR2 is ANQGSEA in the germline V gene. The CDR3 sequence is CSVSMASNYGYTF. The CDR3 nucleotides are TGCAGCGTCTCTATGGCATCTAACTATGGCTACACCTTC.

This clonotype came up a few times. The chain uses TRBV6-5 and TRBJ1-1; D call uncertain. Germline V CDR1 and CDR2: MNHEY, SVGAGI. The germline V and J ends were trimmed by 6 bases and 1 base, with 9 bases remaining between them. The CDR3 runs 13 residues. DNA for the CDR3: TGTGCCAGCAGCTTCTACAGGAACACTGAAGCTTTCTTT. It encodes CASSFYRNTEAFF.

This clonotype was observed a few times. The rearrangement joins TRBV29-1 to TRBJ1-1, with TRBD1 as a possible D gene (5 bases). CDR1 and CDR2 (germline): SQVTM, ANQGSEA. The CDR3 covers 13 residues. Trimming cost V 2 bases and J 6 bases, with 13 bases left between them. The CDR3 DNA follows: TGCAGCGTTGAACAGGCCGGGGGGTCTGAAGCTTTCTTT. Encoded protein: CSVEQAGGSEAFF.

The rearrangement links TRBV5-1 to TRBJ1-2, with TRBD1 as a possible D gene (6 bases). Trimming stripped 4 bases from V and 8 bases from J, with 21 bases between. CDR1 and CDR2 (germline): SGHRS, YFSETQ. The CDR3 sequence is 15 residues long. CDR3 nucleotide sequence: TGCGCCAGCAGCCTCGGGGGTACACAGGGAAGAGGCTACACCTTC. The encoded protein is CASSLGGTQGRGYTF.

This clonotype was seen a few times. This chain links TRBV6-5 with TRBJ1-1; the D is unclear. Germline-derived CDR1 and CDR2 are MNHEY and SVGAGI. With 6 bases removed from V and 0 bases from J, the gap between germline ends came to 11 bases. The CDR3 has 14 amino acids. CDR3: CASRPDTMNTEAFF. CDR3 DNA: TGTGCCAGCAGACCTGACACCATGAACACTGAAGCTTTCTTT.

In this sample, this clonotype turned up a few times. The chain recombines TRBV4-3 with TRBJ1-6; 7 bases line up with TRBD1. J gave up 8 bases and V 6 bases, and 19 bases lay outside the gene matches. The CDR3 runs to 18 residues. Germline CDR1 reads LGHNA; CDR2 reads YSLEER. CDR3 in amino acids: CASSQNRIDRDSYSPLHF. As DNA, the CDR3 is TGCGCCAGCAGTCAGAATAGAATTGACCGGGACAGCTATTCACCCCTCCACTTT.

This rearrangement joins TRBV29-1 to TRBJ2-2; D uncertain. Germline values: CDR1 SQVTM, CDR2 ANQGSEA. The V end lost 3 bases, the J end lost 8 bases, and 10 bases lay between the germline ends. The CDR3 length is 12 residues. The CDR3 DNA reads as TGCAGCGTTGATAAAGGCATAGGGGAGCTGTTTTTT. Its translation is CSVDKGIGELFF.

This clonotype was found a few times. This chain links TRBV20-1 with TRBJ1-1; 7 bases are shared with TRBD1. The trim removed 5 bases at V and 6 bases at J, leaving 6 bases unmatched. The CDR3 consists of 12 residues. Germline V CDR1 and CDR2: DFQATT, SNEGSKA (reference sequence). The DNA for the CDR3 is TGCAGTGCTCCGGGACAGTCAGCTGAAGCTTTCTTT. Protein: CSAPGQSAEAFF.

CDR3 DNA: TGCAGCGTCGTCTGGCGAGACAAAAACATTCAGTACTTC. Protein sequence: CSVVWRDKNIQYF. This rearrangement joins TRBV29-1 to TRBJ2-4; D call uncertain. CDR3 length: 13 amino acids. Trimming stripped 6 bases from V and 3 bases from J, with 12 bases between. Per germline, CDR1 SQVTM and CDR2 ANQGSEA.

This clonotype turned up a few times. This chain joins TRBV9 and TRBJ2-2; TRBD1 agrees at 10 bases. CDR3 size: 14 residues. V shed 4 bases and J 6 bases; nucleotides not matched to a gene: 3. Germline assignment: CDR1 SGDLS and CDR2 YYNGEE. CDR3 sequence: CASSPTGGSGELFF. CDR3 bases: TGTGCCAGCAGCCCGACAGGGGGCTCCGGGGAGCTGTTTTTT.

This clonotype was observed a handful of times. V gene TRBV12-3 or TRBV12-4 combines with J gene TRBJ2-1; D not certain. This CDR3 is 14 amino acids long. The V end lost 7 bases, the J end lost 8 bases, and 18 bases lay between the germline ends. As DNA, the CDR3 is TGTGCCAGCATTTTGTCCTCCCCCGGTGATGAGCAGTTCTTC. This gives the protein CASILSSPGDEQFF.

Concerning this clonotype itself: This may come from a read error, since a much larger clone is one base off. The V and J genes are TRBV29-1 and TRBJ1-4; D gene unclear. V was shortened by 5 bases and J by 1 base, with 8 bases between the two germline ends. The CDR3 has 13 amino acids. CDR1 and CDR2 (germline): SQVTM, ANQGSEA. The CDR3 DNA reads TGCAGCGTTAGCCGGGTAACTAATGAAAAACTGTTTTTT. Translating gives CSVSRVTNEKLFF.

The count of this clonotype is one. The CDR3 loop is CSVGSAGGYTF. The CDR3 DNA reads TGCAGCGTTGGGTCAGCTGGTGGCTACACCTTC. The rearrangement links TRBV29-1 to TRBJ1-2; D gene unclear. V was trimmed by 4 bases and J by 7 bases, leaving 10 bases between them. This CDR3 is 11 amino acids long. CDR1 SQVTM and CDR2 ANQGSEA come from the germline V gene.

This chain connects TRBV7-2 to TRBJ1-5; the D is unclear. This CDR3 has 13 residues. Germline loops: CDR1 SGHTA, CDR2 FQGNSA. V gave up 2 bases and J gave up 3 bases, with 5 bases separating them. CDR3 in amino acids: CASSLQFNQPQHF. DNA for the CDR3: TGTGCCAGCAGCTTACAGTTCAATCAGCCCCAGCATTTT.

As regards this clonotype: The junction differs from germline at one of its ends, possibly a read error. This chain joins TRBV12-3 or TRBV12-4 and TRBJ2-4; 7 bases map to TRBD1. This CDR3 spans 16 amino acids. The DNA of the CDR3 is TGTGCCAGCAGGAGGGCAACAGGGGCCTGGGGAAACATTCAGTGCTTC. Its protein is CASRRATGAWGNIQCF.

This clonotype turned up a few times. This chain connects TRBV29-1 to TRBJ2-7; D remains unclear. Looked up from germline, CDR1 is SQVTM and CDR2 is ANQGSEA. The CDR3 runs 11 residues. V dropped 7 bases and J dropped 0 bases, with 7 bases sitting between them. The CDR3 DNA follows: TGCAGCGCCGAAGGCTCCTACGAGCAGTACTTC. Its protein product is CSAEGSYEQYF.

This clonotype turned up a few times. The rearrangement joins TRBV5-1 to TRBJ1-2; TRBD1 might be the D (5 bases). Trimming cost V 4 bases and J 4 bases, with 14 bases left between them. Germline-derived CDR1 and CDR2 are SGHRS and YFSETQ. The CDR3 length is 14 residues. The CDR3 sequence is CASSPETAIYGYTF. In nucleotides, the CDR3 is TGCGCCAGCAGCCCCGAGACAGCTATCTATGGCTACACCTTC.

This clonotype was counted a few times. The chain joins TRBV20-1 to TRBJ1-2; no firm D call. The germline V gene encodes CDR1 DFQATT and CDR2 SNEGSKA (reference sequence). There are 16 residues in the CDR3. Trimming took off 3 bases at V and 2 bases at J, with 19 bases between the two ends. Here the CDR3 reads CSASPFLPWRNYGYTF. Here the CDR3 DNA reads TGCAGTGCTAGTCCCTTCCTGCCCTGGCGGAACTATGGCTACACCTTC.

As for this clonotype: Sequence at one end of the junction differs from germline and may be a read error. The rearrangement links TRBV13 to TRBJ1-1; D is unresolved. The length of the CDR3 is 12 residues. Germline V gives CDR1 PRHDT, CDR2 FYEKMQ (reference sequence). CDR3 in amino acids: CASSALNTGAFF. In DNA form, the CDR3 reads TGTGCCAGCAGCGCACTGAACACTGGAGCTTTCTTT.

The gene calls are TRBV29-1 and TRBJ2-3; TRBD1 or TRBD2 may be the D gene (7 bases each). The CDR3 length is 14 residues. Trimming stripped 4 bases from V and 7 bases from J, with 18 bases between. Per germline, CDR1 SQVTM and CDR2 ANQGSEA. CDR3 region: CSVVLARGPNTQYF. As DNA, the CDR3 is TGCAGCGTTGTACTAGCGAGGGGGCCAAATACGCAGTATTTT.

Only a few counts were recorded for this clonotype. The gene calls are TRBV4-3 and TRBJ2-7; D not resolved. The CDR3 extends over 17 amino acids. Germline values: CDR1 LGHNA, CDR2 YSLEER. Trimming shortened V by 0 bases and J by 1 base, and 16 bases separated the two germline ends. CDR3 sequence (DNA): TGCGCCAGCAGCCAAGAGGCGGCGGATATCCTTTCCTACGAGCAGTACTTC. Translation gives CASSQEAADILSYEQYF.

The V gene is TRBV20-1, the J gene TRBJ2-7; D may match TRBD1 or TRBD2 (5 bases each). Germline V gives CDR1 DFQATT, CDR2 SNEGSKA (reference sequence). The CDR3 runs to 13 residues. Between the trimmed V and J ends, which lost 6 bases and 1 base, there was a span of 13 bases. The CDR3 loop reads CSAHGDGSYEQYF. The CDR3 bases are TGCAGTGCACACGGGGACGGATCCTACGAGCAGTACTTC.

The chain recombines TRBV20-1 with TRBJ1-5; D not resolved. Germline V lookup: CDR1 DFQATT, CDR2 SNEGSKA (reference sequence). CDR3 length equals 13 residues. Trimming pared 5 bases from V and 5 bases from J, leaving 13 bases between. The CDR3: CSAAEQPHQPQHF. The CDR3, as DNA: TGCAGTGCTGCAGAACAGCCACATCAGCCCCAGCATTTT.

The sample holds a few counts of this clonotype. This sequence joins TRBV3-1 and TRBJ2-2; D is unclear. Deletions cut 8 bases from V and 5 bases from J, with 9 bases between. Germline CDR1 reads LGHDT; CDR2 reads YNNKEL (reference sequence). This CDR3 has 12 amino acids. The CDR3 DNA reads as TGTGCCAGCGCCCGTACGACCGGGGAGCTGTTTTTT. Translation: CASARTTGELFF.

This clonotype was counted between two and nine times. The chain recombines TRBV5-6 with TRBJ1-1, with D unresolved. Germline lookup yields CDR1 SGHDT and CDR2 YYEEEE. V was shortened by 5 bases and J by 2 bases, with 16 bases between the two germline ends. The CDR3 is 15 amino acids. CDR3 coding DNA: TGTGCCAGCAGTTTTGCGCCAGGAGAAAACACTGAAGCTTTCTTT. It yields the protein CASSFAPGENTEAFF.

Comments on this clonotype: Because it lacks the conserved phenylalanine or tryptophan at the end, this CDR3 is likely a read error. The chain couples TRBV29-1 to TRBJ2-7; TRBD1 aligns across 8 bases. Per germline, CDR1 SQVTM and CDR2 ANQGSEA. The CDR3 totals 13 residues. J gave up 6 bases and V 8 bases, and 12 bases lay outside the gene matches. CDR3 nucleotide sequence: TGCAGCTCCGCAGGACAGGGAATGGGCGAGCAGTACTCC. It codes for CSSAGQGMGEQYS.

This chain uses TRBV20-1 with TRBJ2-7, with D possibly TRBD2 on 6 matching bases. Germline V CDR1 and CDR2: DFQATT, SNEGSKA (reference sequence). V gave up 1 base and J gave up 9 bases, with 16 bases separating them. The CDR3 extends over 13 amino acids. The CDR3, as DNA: TGCAGTGCTAGAGGGGACTCCACATCTCGGCAGTACTTC. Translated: CSARGDSTSRQYF.

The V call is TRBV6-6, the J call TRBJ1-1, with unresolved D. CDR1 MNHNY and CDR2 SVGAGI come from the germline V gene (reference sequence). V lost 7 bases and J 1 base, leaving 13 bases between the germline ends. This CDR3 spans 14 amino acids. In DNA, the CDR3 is TGTGCCAGCAACCCCGGGATAGAGAACACTGAAGCTTTCTTT. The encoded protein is CASNPGIENTEAFF.